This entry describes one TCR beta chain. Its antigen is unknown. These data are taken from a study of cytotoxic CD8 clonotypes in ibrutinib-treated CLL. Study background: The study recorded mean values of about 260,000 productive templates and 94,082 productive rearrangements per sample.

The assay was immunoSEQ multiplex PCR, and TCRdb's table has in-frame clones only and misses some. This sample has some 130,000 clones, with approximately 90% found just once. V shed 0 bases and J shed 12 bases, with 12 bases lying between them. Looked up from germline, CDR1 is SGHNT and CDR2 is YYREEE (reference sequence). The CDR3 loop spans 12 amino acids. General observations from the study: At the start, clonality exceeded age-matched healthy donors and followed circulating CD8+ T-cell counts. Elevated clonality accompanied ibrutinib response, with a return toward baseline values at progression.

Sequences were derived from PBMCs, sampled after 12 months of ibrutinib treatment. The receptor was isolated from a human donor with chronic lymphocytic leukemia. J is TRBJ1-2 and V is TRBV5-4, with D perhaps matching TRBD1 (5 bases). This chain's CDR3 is CASSLEDINHTF. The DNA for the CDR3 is TGTGCCAGCAGCTTGGAGGACATCAACCACACCTTC.